A selection of T cell receptor beta chains follows, all from one sample in a study of identical twins. From the 5' RACE reads, TCRdb called clonotypes with MiXCR, one entry per CDR3 protein. The sample contains around 670,000 distinct CDR3 sequences, roughly 6.2% of which appear only once. Material for sequencing was naive T cells sorted from blood. The receptors originated from a man aged 18 to 29 in good health. The CDR3 runs from the conserved cysteine through the conserved F or W. A D gene is named only where the DNA matches it firmly. Expanded clones are given a class, and other clones once, few, many or no size at all.

j_call clone_size v_call cdr3_length d_call cdr3_aa cdr3_nt
TRBJ2-3 many TRBV12-3/TRBV12-4 14 - CASSFYGAGDTQYF TGTGCCAGCAGTTTTTATGGGGCAGGAGATACGCAGTATTTT
TRBJ2-3 few TRBV20-1 12 - CSAGAQVDTQYF TGCAGTGCTGGAGCCCAGGTAGATACGCAGTATTTT
TRBJ2-3 many TRBV27 14 TRBD1 CASSTIATGDTQYF TGTGCCAGCAGTACAATAGCCACAGGGGACACGCAGTATTTT
TRBJ2-1 many TRBV7-2 14 TRBD2 CASRKSGTYNEQFF TGTGCCAGCAGAAAAAGCGGGACCTACAATGAGCAGTTCTTC
TRBJ2-3 - TRBV19 16 TRBD2 CASSYSGSGGSDTQYF TGTGCCAGTAGTTACAGCGGGAGTGGAGGGTCAGATACGCAGTATTTT
TRBJ2-1 few TRBV11-2 15 - CASSFPGTVYNEQFF TGTGCCAGCAGCTTCCCCGGGACCGTCTACAATGAGCAGTTCTTC
TRBJ1-2 many TRBV5-5 16 TRBD1 CASSLFLGQGKDGYTF TGTGCCAGCAGCTTGTTTTTAGGACAGGGGAAGGATGGCTACACCTTC
TRBJ2-1 many TRBV6-5 15 TRBD1 CASSLTGGEVHEQFF TGTGCCAGCAGTTTGACAGGGGGCGAGGTACATGAGCAGTTCTTC
TRBJ2-7 many TRBV15 14 TRBD1 CATSREEGAHEQYF TGTGCCACCAGCAGAGAAGAGGGGGCCCACGAGCAGTACTTC
TRBJ2-1 many TRBV7-2 15 TRBD2 CASSHGGGNYNEQFF TGTGCCAGCAGCCACGGGGGGGGAAACTACAATGAGCAGTTCTTC
TRBJ2-5 few TRBV12-3/TRBV12-4 13 - CASSRRAVETQYF TGTGCCAGCAGCAGGAGGGCCGTTGAGACCCAGTACTTC
TRBJ2-7 few TRBV9 11 - CASSAEREQYF TGTGCCAGCAGCGCTGAACGCGAGCAGTACTTC
TRBJ2-1 many TRBV20-1 18 TRBD1 CSARGRTGDRDSYNEQFF TGCAGTGCTAGGGGAAGGACAGGGGATCGAGACTCCTACAATGAGCAGTTCTTC
TRBJ2-7 - TRBV3-1 15 TRBD2 CASSQAPSGTYEQYF TGTGCCAGCAGCCAAGCGCCTAGCGGGACATACGAGCAGTACTTC